This entry lists 27 T cell receptor beta chains sequenced from one sample in a study of CD8 T cells in ankylosing spondylitis (dated by TCRdb to the late 2010s). The library was made by 5' RACE. The sample was run on an Illumina HiSeq 2500. The public sequencing data were trimmed at Q25 with fastp and processed into clonotypes with MiXCR by TCRdb, which kept only in-frame beta chains. Each entry is one CDR3 protein sequence, shown with its most common DNA and genes. Recorded for this sample are 230,000 or so distinct CDR3 sequences; 24% of them occurred a single time. 0.61% of the sample comes from the top ten. Sequenced: blood, either unsorted or a sorted T cell fraction (not recorded which). The receptors shown here come from a male donor with ankylosing spondylitis or in good health (not recorded which).

The rearrangement uses TRBV12-3 or TRBV12-4 and TRBJ2-7; D is uncertain. CDR3 size: 14 residues. Trimming removed 3 bases from V and 6 bases from J, with 15 bases in between. The CDR3 region has the DNA TGTGCCAGCAGTTTGGGCCCTCTGGACGCCGAGCAGTACTTC. Its translation is CASSLGPLDAEQYF.

In this sample, this clonotype turned up a few times. CDR3 region: CSVDGTATDSGANVLTF. In DNA form, the CDR3 reads TGCAGCGTTGATGGGACAGCGACTGACTCTGGGGCCAACGTCCTGACTTTC. The chain links TRBV29-1 to TRBJ2-6, with 7 nucleotides matching TRBD1. Germline CDR1 reads SQVTM; CDR2 reads ANQGSEA. The V and J ends lost 3 bases and 0 bases, in that order; junction bases with no gene match: 8. The CDR3 length is 17 residues.

This chain connects TRBV5-6 to TRBJ1-4, with a weak D call TRBD1 (5 bases). Trimming removed 5 bases at V and 8 bases at J, with 19 bases between. This CDR3 has 15 amino acids. The germline V gene has CDR1 SGHDT and CDR2 YYEEEE. CDR3 DNA sequence: TGTGCCAGCAGTAATACCGGGACGGGCCAAGAAAAACTGTTTTTT. Translated: CASSNTGTGQEKLFF.

Here the CDR3 DNA reads TGCAGTGCCTCGGGACGCCCGTTGGTTGATACGCAGTATTTT. Translated, it gives CSASGRPLVDTQYF. J is TRBJ2-3 and V is TRBV20-1, with D possibly called TRBD1 or TRBD2 (5 bases each). Per germline, CDR1 DFQATT and CDR2 SNEGSKA (reference sequence). CDR3 length: 14 residues. Trimming shortened V by 6 bases and J by 6 bases, and 19 bases separated the two germline ends.

This clonotype occurred many times. The conserved closing phenylalanine or tryptophan is absent in this CDR3, likely reflecting a read error. It is unclear where the CDR3 begins or ends on the DNA, so no DNA is shown, and the CDR3 is as TCRdb lists it. The CDR3 is CASSAGQH. The chain employs TRBV6-9 and TRBJ1-2; the table's D call, TRBD1, was not checked against the DNA. The CDR3 region is 8 residues in length, termini included. Germline CDR1 reads MNHGY; CDR2 reads SVAAGI.

This clonotype was detected a few times. V is TRBV10-3 and J is TRBJ2-7, with TRBD1 matching 8 bases. The CDR3 contains 14 residues. The junction had 2 bases not matched to a gene; V was cut back by 2 bases and J by 2 bases. Germline V gives CDR1 ENHRY, CDR2 SYGVKD. Here the CDR3 reads CAISEGQGPYEQYF. DNA for the CDR3: TGTGCCATCAGTGAGGGACAGGGTCCCTACGAGCAGTACTTC.

In this sample, this clonotype turned up many times. The CDR3 loop is CSAGRGVETQYF. Here the CDR3 DNA reads TGCAGTGCCGGTCGGGGCGTTGAGACCCAGTACTTC. The chain carries TRBV20-1 and TRBJ2-5; D might be TRBD1 or TRBD2, each matching 5 bases. V lost 6 bases and J lost 5, with 13 bases in between. Per germline, CDR1 DFQATT and CDR2 SNEGSKA (reference sequence). The CDR3 runs to 12 residues.

This chain uses TRBV20-1 with TRBJ2-7; D gene ambiguous. CDR1 DFQATT and CDR2 SNEGSKA come from the germline V gene (reference sequence). Trimming stripped 0 bases from V and 11 bases from J, with 20 bases between. This CDR3 region has 14 residues. For the CDR3, the DNA is TGCAGTGCTAGAGATGGCGTGTCCCCCATTGGAGAGTACTTC. This sequence encodes CSARDGVSPIGEYF.

The sample holds many counts of this clonotype. The V and J genes are TRBV24-1 and TRBJ2-1; D unclear. CDR1 is KGHDR, CDR2 SFDVKD, per germline. This CDR3 contains 14 residues. V gave up 5 bases and J gave up 4 bases, with 11 bases separating them. CDR3: CATSGAGPYNEQFF. The CDR3 nucleotides are TGTGCCACCAGTGGGGCCGGCCCTTACAATGAGCAGTTCTTC.

The chain couples TRBV3-1 to TRBJ2-1, with 7 bases fitting TRBD1. CDR1 and CDR2 (germline): LGHDT, YNNKEL (reference sequence). This CDR3 is 14 amino acids long. V shed 4 bases, J shed 6 bases, and the junction held 6 bases outside the gene matches. The CDR3 coding sequence is TGTGCCAGCAGCCTTCGACAGGGAAGCAATGAGCAGTTCTTC. Translating gives CASSLRQGSNEQFF.

This clonotype appeared a few times. The CDR3 DNA sequence: TGCAGCGTTGTCGGTCTGGAGGGGTCCTACGAGCAGTACTTC. It yields the protein CSVVGLEGSYEQYF. The V and J genes are TRBV29-1 and TRBJ2-7, with D possibly TRBD2 on 6 matching bases. Trimming took off 4 bases at V and 1 base at J, with 14 bases between the two ends. This CDR3 spans 14 amino acids. Germline-derived CDR1 and CDR2 are SQVTM and ANQGSEA.

The sample holds a few counts of this clonotype. The chain carries TRBV7-7 and TRBJ2-5; 8 bases agree with TRBD2. In germline, CDR1 is SSHAT, CDR2 FNYEAQ (reference sequence). V lost 8 bases to trimming and J lost 2 bases; unmatched junction nucleotides: 4. This CDR3 region has 13 residues. For the CDR3, the DNA is TGTGCCAGCGGAATAGCGGGGCAAGAGACCCAGTACTTC. Translated: CASGIAGQETQYF.

This chain uses TRBV10-3 with TRBJ2-1, with D perhaps being TRBD1 or TRBD2 (5 bases each). Germline V gene lookup returns CDR1 ENHRY and CDR2 SYGVKD. The CDR3 length is 17 residues. V was clipped by 4 bases and J by 1 base, with 17 bases between them. The CDR3, as DNA: TGTGCCATCAGTGTTTCTCCGGGGCCCCCGTCCTACAATGAGCAGTTCTTC. It yields the protein CAISVSPGPPSYNEQFF.

Here the CDR3 DNA reads TGTGCCAGCAGCCAAGCCCAGGGGGCTAGGAATGAGCAGTTCTTC. It encodes CASSQAQGARNEQFF. The chain joins TRBV3-1 to TRBJ2-1; 8 nucleotides align to TRBD1. V was pared by 1 base and J by 7 bases, with 6 bases of the junction left unmatched. The CDR3 has 15 amino acids. Looked up from germline, CDR1 is LGHDT and CDR2 is YNNKEL (reference sequence).

This clonotype was seen more than once but under ten times. The V call is TRBV6-1, the J call TRBJ2-2; D is undetermined. This CDR3 comprises 13 residues. Deletions cut 4 bases from V and 6 bases from J, with 9 bases between. CDR1 is MNHNS, CDR2 SASEGT, per germline. CDR3: CASSVSGSGELFF. The CDR3 DNA sequence: TGTGCCAGCAGTGTTTCGGGTTCCGGGGAGCTGTTTTTT.

This clonotype was observed once. The rearrangement uses TRBV15 and TRBJ2-6, with 8 positions matching TRBD1. CDR1 LNHNV and CDR2 YYDKDF come from the germline V gene (reference sequence). There are 17 residues in the CDR3. After removal of 1 base from V and 0 bases from J, the junction contained 2 bases not matched to a gene. Here the CDR3 reads CATSRGTGTSGANVLTF. The CDR3 nucleotides are TGTGCCACCAGCAGAGGGACAGGGACCTCTGGGGCCAACGTCCTGACTTTC.

This clonotype was detected only a few times. V and J are TRBV20-1 and TRBJ2-1; D may correspond to TRBD1 or TRBD2 (5 bases each). The CDR3 has 13 residues. V was cut by 6 bases and J by 1 base, with 10 bases left in between. Germline loops: CDR1 DFQATT, CDR2 SNEGSKA (reference sequence). The CDR3 is CSAGDVSYNEQFF. The CDR3 DNA follows: TGCAGTGCCGGGGACGTATCCTACAATGAGCAGTTCTTC.

This clonotype turned up a few times. This chain uses TRBV5-1 with TRBJ1-2; no reliable D call. The V and J ends lost 0 bases and 0 bases respectively, with 12 bases between them. From germline, CDR1 is SGHRS and CDR2 YFSETQ. CDR3 length equals 16 residues. The CDR3 sequence is CASSLGARSANYGYTF. DNA for the CDR3: TGCGCCAGCAGCTTGGGTGCCAGGTCAGCTAACTATGGCTACACCTTC.

This sequence joins TRBV12-2 and TRBJ2-2; the tabulated D call, TRBD1, remains unverified against the DNA. TRBV12-2 is flagged as a pseudogene. The CDR3 covers 17 residues. CDR3 loop: CASRSLQGQGVYGELFF. CDR3 DNA sequence: TGTGCAAGTCGCTCTTTGCAGGGACAGGGGGTCTACGGGGAGCTGTTTTTT.

This clonotype was recorded many times. V gene TRBV20-1 combines with J gene TRBJ2-7, with D tentatively TRBD2 (5 bases). V was shortened by 5 bases and J by 5 bases, with 10 bases between the two germline ends. The CDR3 covers 11 residues. Germline CDR1 DFQATT, CDR2 SNEGSKA (reference sequence). The CDR3 DNA follows: TGCAGTGCTCGTCCGGGGAACGAGCAGTACTTC. Translating gives CSARPGNEQYF.

This clonotype was seen at least ten times. The chain employs TRBV20-1 and TRBJ2-5, with unresolved D. This CDR3 is built from 12 residues. CDR1 and CDR2 (germline): DFQATT, SNEGSKA (reference sequence). With 3 bases removed from V and 5 bases from J, the gap between germline ends came to 10 bases. CDR3 protein: CSASARAETQYF. The CDR3 DNA follows: TGCAGTGCTAGTGCAAGGGCCGAGACCCAGTACTTC.

The chain employs TRBV2 and TRBJ1-1; TRBD1 matches 7 bases. The CDR3 runs to 12 residues. In germline, CDR1 is SNHLY, CDR2 FYNNEI. The J segment lost 6 bases and the V segment lost 2 bases, leaving 0 bases of the junction unmatched. CDR3 residues: CASSEQGAEAFF. The CDR3 coding sequence is TGTGCCAGCAGTGAACAGGGGGCTGAAGCTTTCTTT.

This clonotype was seen at least ten times. The chain joins TRBV7-2 to TRBJ1-4; 7 nucleotides agree with TRBD1. Germline V gene sequence: CDR1 SGHTA, CDR2 FQGNSA. CDR3 length equals 15 residues. Trimming removed 5 bases from V and 8 bases from J; junction bases left unmatched: 11. The CDR3 protein is CASSPGGQGGEKLFF. The CDR3 nucleotides are TGTGCCAGCAGCCCCGGTGGTCAGGGGGGCGAAAAACTGTTTTTT.

At least ten counts were recorded for this clonotype. The rearrangement links TRBV28 to TRBJ1-1; D is undetermined. The V end was cut by 5 bases, the J end by 4 bases, with 14 bases between. Germline CDR1 is MDHEN and CDR2 is SYDVKM. The CDR3 sequence is 14 residues long. This chain's CDR3 is CASSEFREGTEAFF. The CDR3 coding sequence is TGTGCCAGCAGTGAATTTAGGGAAGGCACTGAAGCTTTCTTT.

Many counts were recorded for this clonotype. V gene TRBV3-1 combines with J gene TRBJ2-7; D uncertain. Trimming removed 4 bases from V and 6 bases from J, with 10 bases in between. Germline V gene lookup returns CDR1 LGHDT and CDR2 YNNKEL (reference sequence). CDR3 length equals 12 residues. CDR3 DNA: TGTGCCAGCAGCCGAGACGGGTCCGAGCAGTACTTC. This translates into CASSRDGSEQYF.

The chain has TRBV20-1 and TRBJ2-1, with no clear D. Looked up from germline, CDR1 is DFQATT and CDR2 is SNEGSKA (reference sequence). This CDR3 is 16 amino acids long. Trimming took 3 bases from V and 3 from J, leaving 18 bases between them. The CDR3 coding sequence is TGCAGTGCTAGTAAGCGTAGGATCCCGGGCTACAATGAGCAGTTCTTC. It translates to CSASKRRIPGYNEQFF.

CDR3: CASSLAAGKAYEQYF. CDR3 coding DNA: TGTGCCAGCAGCTTGGCGGCAGGGAAAGCCTACGAGCAGTACTTC. The rearrangement uses TRBV5-5 and TRBJ2-7; perhaps TRBD1 as D (5 bases). V was pared by 0 bases and J by 2 bases, with 12 bases between. The length of the CDR3 is 15 residues. From germline, CDR1 is SGHKS and CDR2 YYEKEE (reference sequence).